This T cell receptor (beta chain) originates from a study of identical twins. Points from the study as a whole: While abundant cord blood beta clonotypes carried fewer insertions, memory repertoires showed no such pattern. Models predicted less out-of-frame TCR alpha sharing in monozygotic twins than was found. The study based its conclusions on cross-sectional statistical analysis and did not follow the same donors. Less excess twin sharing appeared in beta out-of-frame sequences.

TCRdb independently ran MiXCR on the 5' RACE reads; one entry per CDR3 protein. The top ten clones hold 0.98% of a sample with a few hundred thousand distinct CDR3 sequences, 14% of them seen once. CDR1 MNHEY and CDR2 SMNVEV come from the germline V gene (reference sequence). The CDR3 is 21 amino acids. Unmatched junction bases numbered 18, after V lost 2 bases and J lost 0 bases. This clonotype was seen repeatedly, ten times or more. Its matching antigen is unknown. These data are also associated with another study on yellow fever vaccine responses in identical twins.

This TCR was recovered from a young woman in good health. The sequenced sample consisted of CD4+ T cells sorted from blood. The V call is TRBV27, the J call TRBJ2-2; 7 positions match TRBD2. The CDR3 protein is CASSLRGPGLLPPSNTGELFF. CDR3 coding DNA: TGTGCCAGCAGTTTACGAGGACCGGGACTACTTCCCCCTTCGAACACCGGGGAGCTGTTTTTT.